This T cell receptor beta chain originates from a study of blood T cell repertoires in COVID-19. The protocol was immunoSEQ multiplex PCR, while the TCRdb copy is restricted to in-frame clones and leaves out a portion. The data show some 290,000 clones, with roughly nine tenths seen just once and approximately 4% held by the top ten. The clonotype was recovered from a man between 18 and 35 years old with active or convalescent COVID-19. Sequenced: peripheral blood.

DNA of the CDR3: TGCAGCGTCCCGACAGACTACTATGGCTACACCTTC. It translates to CSVPTDYYGYTF. The genes are TRBV29-1 and TRBJ1-2; maybe TRBD1 (5 bases). V lost 6 bases and J 3 bases, leaving 11 bases between the germline ends. The CDR3 is 12 amino acids. The germline CDR1 and CDR2 sequences are SQVTM and ANQGSEA.